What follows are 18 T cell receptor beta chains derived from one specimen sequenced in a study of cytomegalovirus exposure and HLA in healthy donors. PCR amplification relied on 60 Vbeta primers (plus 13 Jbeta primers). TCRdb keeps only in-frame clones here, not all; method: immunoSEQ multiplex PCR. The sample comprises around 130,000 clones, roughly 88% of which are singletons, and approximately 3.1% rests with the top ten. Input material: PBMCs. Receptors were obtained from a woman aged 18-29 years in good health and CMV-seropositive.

CDR3 protein: CASSPGGNSEQYF. CDR3 in DNA: TGTGCCAGCTCACCAGGGGGCAACTCCGAGCAGTACTTC. The chain joins TRBV18 to TRBJ2-7; D might be TRBD1 (6 bases). Trimming shortened V by 2 bases and J by 6 bases, and 11 bases separated the two germline ends. Per the germline V gene, CDR1 is KGHSH and CDR2 is LQKENI. The CDR3 covers 13 residues. The complete variable domain, with remaining parts taken from reference TRBV18 and TRBJ2-7, reads NAGVMQNPRHLVRRRGQEARLRCSPMKGHSHVYWYRQLPEEGLKFMVYLQKENIIDESGMPKERFSAEFPKEGPSILRIQQVVRGDSAAYFCASSPGGNSEQYFGPGTRLTVT.

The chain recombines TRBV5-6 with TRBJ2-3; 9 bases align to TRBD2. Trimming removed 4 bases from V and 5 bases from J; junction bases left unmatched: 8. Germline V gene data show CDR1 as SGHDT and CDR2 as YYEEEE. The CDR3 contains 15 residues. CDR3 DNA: TGTGCCAGCAGCGCGGGGGGGCATTCGGTAGATACGCAGTATTTT. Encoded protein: CASSAGGHSVDTQYF.

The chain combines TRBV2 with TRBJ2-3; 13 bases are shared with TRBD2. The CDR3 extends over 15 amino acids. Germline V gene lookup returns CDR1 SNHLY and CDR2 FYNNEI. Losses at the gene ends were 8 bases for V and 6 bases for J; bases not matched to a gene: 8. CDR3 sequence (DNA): TGTGCCAGCCTGGGCGGGGGACTAGCGGGGGATACGCAGTATTTT. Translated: CASLGGGLAGDTQYF. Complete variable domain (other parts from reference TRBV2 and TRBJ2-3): EPEVTQTPSHQVTQMGQEVILRCVPISNHLYFYWYRQILGQKVEFLVSFYNNEISEKSEIFDDQFSVERPDGSNFTLKIRSTKLEDSAMYFCASLGGGLAGDTQYFGPGTRLTVL.

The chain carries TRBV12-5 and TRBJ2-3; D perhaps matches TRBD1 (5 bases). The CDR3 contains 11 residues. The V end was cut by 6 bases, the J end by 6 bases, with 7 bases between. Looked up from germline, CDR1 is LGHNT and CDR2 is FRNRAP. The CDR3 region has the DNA TGTGCTAGTGGCAGGGTGGATACGCAGTATTTT. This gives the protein CASGRVDTQYF.

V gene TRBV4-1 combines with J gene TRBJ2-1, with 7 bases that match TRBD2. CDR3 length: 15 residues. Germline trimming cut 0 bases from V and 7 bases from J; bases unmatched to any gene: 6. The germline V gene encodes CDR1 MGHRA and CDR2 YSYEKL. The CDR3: CASSQDTAGENEQFF. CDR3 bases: TGCGCCAGCAGCCAAGATACGGCGGGGGAGAATGAGCAGTTCTTC.

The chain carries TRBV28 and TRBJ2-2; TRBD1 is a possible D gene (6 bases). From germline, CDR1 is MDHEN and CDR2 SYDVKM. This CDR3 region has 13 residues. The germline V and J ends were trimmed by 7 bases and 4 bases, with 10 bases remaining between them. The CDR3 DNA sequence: TGTGCCAGCATCTCAGGGGCCACCGGGGAGCTGTTTTTT. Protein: CASISGATGELFF. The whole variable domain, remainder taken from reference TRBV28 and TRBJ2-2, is DVKVTQSSRYLVKRTGEKVFLECVQDMDHENMFWYRQDPGLGLRLIYFSYDVKMKEKGDIPEGYSVSREKKERFSLILESASTNQTSMYLCASISGATGELFFGEGSRLTVL.

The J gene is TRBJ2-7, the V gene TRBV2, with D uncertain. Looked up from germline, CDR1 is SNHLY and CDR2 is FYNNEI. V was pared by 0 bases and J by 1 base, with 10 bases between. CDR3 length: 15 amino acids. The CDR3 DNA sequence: TGTGCCAGCAGTGAAGCGGGCAGTAAATCCTACGAGCAGTACTTC. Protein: CASSEAGSKSYEQYF.

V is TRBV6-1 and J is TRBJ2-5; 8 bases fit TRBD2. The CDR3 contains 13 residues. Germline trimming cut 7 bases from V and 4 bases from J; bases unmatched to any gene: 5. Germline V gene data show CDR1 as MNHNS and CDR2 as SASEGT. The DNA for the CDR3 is TGTGCCAGCACCATTAGCGGGACAGAGACCCAGTACTTC. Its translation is CASTISGTETQYF.

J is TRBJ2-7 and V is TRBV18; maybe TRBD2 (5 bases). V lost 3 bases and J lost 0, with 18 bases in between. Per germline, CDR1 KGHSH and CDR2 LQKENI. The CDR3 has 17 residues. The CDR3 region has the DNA TGTGCCAGCTCACCCGGGGTGCCCGGCGAGAGCTCCTACGAGCAGTACTTC. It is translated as CASSPGVPGESSYEQYF.

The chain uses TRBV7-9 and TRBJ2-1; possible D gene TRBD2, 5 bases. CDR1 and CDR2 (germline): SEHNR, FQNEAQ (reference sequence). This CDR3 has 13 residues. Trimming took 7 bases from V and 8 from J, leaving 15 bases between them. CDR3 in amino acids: CASNLDGRDEQFF. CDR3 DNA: TGTGCCAGCAACCTGGATGGGCGGGATGAGCAGTTCTTC.

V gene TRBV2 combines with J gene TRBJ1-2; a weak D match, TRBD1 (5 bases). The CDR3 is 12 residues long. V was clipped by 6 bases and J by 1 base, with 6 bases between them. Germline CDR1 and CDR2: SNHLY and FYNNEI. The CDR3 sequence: CASRQDNYGYTF. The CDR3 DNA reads TGTGCCAGCAGACAGGATAACTATGGCTACACCTTC.

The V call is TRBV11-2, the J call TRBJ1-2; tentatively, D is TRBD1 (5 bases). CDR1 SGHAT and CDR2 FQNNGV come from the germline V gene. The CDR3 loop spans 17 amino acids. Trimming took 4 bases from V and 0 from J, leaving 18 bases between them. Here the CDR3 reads CASSSYAIGVSNYGYTF. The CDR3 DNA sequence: TGTGCCAGCAGCTCGTACGCCATAGGGGTCTCTAACTATGGCTACACCTTC.

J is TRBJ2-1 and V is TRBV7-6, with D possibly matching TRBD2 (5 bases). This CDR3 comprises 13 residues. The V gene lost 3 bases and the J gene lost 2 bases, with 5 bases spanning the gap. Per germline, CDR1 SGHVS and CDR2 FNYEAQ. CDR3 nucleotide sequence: TGTGCCAGCAGCTTGGGAGCCTACAATGAGCAGTTCTTC. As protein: CASSLGAYNEQFF.

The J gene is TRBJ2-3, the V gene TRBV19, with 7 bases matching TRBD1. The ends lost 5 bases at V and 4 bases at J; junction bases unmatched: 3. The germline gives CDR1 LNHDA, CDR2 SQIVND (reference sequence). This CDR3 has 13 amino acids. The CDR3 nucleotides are TGTGCCAGTAGTGGAGACAGGGCAGATACGCAGTATTTT. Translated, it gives CASSGDRADTQYF. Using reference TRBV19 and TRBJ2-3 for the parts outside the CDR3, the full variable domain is DGGITQSPKYLFRKEGQNVTLSCEQNLNHDAMYWYRQDPGQGLRLIYYSQIVNDFQKGDIAEGYSVSREKKESFPLTVTSAQKNPTAFYLCASSGDRADTQYFGPGTRLTVL.

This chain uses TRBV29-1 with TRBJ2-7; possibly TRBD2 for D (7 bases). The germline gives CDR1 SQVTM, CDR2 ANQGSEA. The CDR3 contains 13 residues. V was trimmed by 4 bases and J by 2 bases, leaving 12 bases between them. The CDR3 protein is CSVGGGSPYEQYF. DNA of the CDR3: TGCAGCGTTGGGGGGGGCTCCCCCTACGAGCAGTACTTC.

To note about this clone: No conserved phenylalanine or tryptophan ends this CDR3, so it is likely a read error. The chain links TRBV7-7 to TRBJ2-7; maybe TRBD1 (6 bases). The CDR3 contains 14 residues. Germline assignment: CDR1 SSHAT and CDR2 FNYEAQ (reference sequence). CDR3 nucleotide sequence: TGTGCTAGCAGCTTAAGTACAGGGTCCCACGAGCAGTACCTC. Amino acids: CASSLSTGSHEQYL.

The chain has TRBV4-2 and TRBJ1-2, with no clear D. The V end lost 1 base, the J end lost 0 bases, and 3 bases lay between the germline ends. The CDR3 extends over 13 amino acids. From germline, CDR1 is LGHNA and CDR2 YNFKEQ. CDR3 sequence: CASSQAANYGYTF. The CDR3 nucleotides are TGTGCCAGCAGCCAAGCAGCTAACTATGGCTACACCTTC.

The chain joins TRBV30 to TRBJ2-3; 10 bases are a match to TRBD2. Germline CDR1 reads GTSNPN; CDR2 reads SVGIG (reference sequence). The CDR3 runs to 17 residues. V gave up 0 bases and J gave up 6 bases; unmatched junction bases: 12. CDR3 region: CAWSVRGAGGPLDTQYF. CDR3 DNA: TGTGCCTGGAGTGTACGGGGAGCGGGGGGGCCTTTGGATACGCAGTATTTT.